These 22 T cell receptor beta chains originate from one sample sequenced in a study of CD4 T cells in relation to SARS-CoV-2 and coronaviruses. The antigens these receptors bind are not known. Assay: immunoSEQ multiplex PCR; the TCRdb copy retains only in-frame clones and omits some. The profile shows tens of thousands of clones, around four fifths of them singletons. The unexposed donors gave CD4+ T cells in about 2010-2018, prior to COVID-19. CD4+ T cells were isolated from the cells after about 11 days of culture. Source material: CD4+ T cells from PBMCs, cultured in vitro. Receptors were obtained from a human donor in good health.

The chain employs TRBV19 and TRBJ1-2, with D possibly TRBD1 on 6 matching bases. The CDR3 covers 14 residues. V shed 3 bases and J shed 5 bases, with 13 bases lying between them. Germline loops: CDR1 LNHDA, CDR2 SQIVND (reference sequence). CDR3 residues: CASSILLQGYGYTF. The DNA for the CDR3 is TGTGCCAGTAGTATTTTGCTACAGGGATATGGCTACACCTTC.

V is TRBV28 and J is TRBJ1-3; no clear D. Germline CDR1 MDHEN, CDR2 SYDVKM. The germline V and J ends were trimmed by 2 bases and 4 bases, with 12 bases remaining between them. The CDR3 runs to 15 residues. The CDR3 spells CASSLGSSDGNTIYF. In DNA form, the CDR3 reads TGTGCCAGCAGTTTAGGATCGTCGGACGGAAACACCATATATTTT.

The chain uses TRBV9 and TRBJ1-2; the D gene is possibly TRBD1 (5 bases). Germline CDR1 is SGDLS and CDR2 is YYNGEE. This CDR3 spans 14 amino acids. Trimming removed 1 base from V and 8 bases from J, with 15 bases in between. The CDR3 spells CASSVRGTLKGYTF. The CDR3 nucleotides are TGTGCCAGCAGCGTAAGGGGTACGTTGAAAGGCTACACCTTC.

The chain uses TRBV30 and TRBJ2-5; D is unresolved. The CDR3 is 12 amino acids. Germline CDR1 reads GTSNPN; CDR2 reads SVGIG (reference sequence). The V gene lost 0 bases and the J gene lost 4 bases, with 6 bases spanning the gap. The CDR3 nucleotides are TGTGCCTGGAGTGTAAACTTAGAGACCCAGTACTTC. It is translated as CAWSVNLETQYF. Full variable domain (outside the CDR3, taken from reference TRBV30 and TRBJ2-5): SQTIHQWPATLVQPVGSPLSLECTVEGTSNPNLYWYRQAAGRGLQLLFYSVGIGQISSEVPQNLSASRPQDRQFILSSKKLLLSDSGFYLCAWSVNLETQYFGPGTRLLVL.

This clone was recorded a few times. This sequence joins TRBV3-1 (or the pseudogene TRBV3-2) and TRBJ2-1, with 7 bases that match TRBD2. This CDR3 region has 13 residues. Trimming removed 4 bases from V and 16 bases from J; junction bases left unmatched: 13. Germline lookup yields CDR1 LGHDT and CDR2 YNNKEL (reference sequence). CDR3 in amino acids: CASSPRWGGDGFF. In DNA, the CDR3 is TGTGCCAGCAGCCCCAGGTGGGGGGGAGATGGCTTCTTC.

The J gene is TRBJ2-5, the V gene TRBV6-1; 10 positions match TRBD1. CDR3 length: 16 residues. V lost 3 bases to trimming and J lost 4 bases; unmatched junction nucleotides: 8. The germline V gene has CDR1 MNHNS and CDR2 SASEGT. As DNA, the CDR3 is TGTGCCAGCAGTGACCAGGGACAGGGGCGGGGAGAGACCCAGTACTTC. It is translated as CASSDQGQGRGETQYF.

V and J are TRBV28 and TRBJ2-5; 8 nucleotides align to TRBD1. V lost 10 bases to trimming and J lost 5 bases; unmatched junction nucleotides: 12. Germline values: CDR1 MDHEN, CDR2 SYDVKM. The CDR3 length is 14 residues. This CDR3 reads CATEGTGRKETQYF. DNA for the CDR3: TGTGCCACCGAGGGGACAGGAAGAAAGGAGACCCAGTACTTC.

This rearrangement joins TRBV3-1 (or the pseudogene TRBV3-2) to TRBJ2-2; 10 positions agree with TRBD2. The length of the CDR3 is 16 residues. Germline assignment: CDR1 LGHDT and CDR2 YNNKEL (reference sequence). V dropped 4 bases and J dropped 7; count of bases not matched to a gene: 9. The CDR3 nucleotides read TGTGCCAGCAGCCTCCTCAGCGGGAGGGCCGACGGGGAGCTGTTTTTT. Translating it yields CASSLLSGRADGELFF.

The chain carries TRBV19 and TRBJ2-7; TRBD2 agrees at 8 bases. V gave up 5 bases and J gave up 7 bases; unmatched junction bases: 7. Germline V gene lookup returns CDR1 LNHDA and CDR2 SQIVND (reference sequence). This CDR3 has 13 residues. CDR3 bases: TGTGCCAGTAGTTTAAGCGGGAGCTGGGAGCAGTACTTC. Its translation is CASSLSGSWEQYF.

The chain links TRBV6-5 to TRBJ2-2, with TRBD2 matching over 7 bases. In germline, CDR1 is MNHEY, CDR2 SVGAGI. The trim removed 5 bases at V and 5 bases at J, leaving 8 bases unmatched. The CDR3 has 15 amino acids. The DNA of the CDR3 is TGTGCCAGCAGTCCGACCTGGGGGGGAACCGGGGAGCTGTTTTTT. Translating gives CASSPTWGGTGELFF.

The chain recombines TRBV9 with TRBJ2-7; TRBD1 or TRBD2 may be the D gene (5 bases each). Trimming took 0 bases from V and 3 from J, leaving 16 bases between them. The germline V gene encodes CDR1 SGDLS and CDR2 YYNGEE. The CDR3 totals 16 residues. DNA of the CDR3: TGTGCCAGCAGCGTAGGCCCTTCCGGGACCTTCTACGAGCAGTACTTC. Translation: CASSVGPSGTFYEQYF.

J is TRBJ1-6 and V is TRBV6-5, with D hard to call. Trimming removed 0 bases from V and 7 bases from J, with 13 bases in between. The CDR3 runs to 16 residues. Germline assignment: CDR1 MNHEY and CDR2 SVGAGI. CDR3 loop: CASSYSSQASNSPLHF. The CDR3 nucleotides read TGTGCCAGCAGTTACTCGTCTCAGGCCAGCAATTCACCCCTCCACTTT.

The chain employs TRBV28 and TRBJ2-7; 11 nucleotides align to TRBD2. The length of the CDR3 is 17 residues. V lost 4 bases and J lost 3; bases outside the gene matches: 11. From germline, CDR1 is MDHEN and CDR2 SYDVKM. The CDR3 DNA follows: TGTGCCAGCAGTTCCGTCCTAGCGGGAGGTCACGTCTACGAGCAGTACTTC. Its translation is CASSSVLAGGHVYEQYF.

The rearrangement links TRBV4-1 to TRBJ2-7; unclear D gene. The V and J ends lost 2 bases and 9 bases respectively, with 14 bases between them. This CDR3 region has 13 residues. CDR1 MGHRA and CDR2 YSYEKL come from the germline V gene. The CDR3 coding sequence is TGCGCCAGCAGCCAAAGCCGCGCTTTGCGGCAGTACTTC. Residues: CASSQSRALRQYF.

V usage is TRBV5-4 and J usage is TRBJ2-5; 7 nucleotides agree with TRBD2. The CDR3 length is 16 residues. Per the germline V gene, CDR1 is SGHNT and CDR2 is YYREEE (reference sequence). Germline trimming cut 2 bases from V and 4 bases from J; bases unmatched to any gene: 11. CDR3 nucleotides: TGTGCCAGCAGCTTAAACGGCGGGAGAGTGGGAGAGACCCAGTACTTC. Encoded protein: CASSLNGGRVGETQYF.

This clone came up once. The J gene is TRBJ2-7, the V gene TRBV6-5, with TRBD1 matching 8 bases. Germline trimming cut 6 bases from V and 2 bases from J; bases unmatched to any gene: 9. Per germline, CDR1 MNHEY and CDR2 SVGAGI. This CDR3 comprises 15 residues. The chain's CDR3 is CASRDAGTGTYEQYF. DNA for the CDR3: TGTGCCAGCAGAGACGCCGGGACAGGAACCTACGAGCAGTACTTC.

Here the CDR3 reads CASSPRDYEQYF. The CDR3 DNA is TGTGCCAGCAGTCCCCGCGACTACGAGCAGTACTTC. The chain has TRBV6-5 and TRBJ2-7; no definite D call. Germline values: CDR1 MNHEY, CDR2 SVGAGI. The CDR3 has 12 residues. V dropped 5 bases and J dropped 3 bases, with 8 bases sitting between them.

This sequence joins TRBV5-1 and TRBJ2-5, with TRBD2 identical over 12 bases. Germline V gene sequence: CDR1 SGHRS, CDR2 YFSETQ. V lost 5 bases and J lost 4; bases outside the gene matches: 12. This CDR3 spans 17 amino acids. The CDR3 loop reads CASRSARLAGVPETQYF. The DNA for the CDR3 is TGCGCCAGCAGGAGTGCTCGACTAGCGGGAGTGCCAGAGACCCAGTACTTC.

The genes are TRBV30 and TRBJ1-5, with 7 nucleotides matching TRBD1. Germline CDR1 and CDR2: GTSNPN and SVGIG (reference sequence). The CDR3 covers 16 residues. V lost 1 base to trimming and J lost 1 base; unmatched junction nucleotides: 7. CDR3 protein: CAWSAETGRSNQPQHF. DNA of the CDR3: TGTGCCTGGAGTGCAGAGACAGGGAGGAGCAATCAGCCCCAGCATTTT.

The chain joins TRBV27 to TRBJ2-6; maybe TRBD2 (6 bases). The CDR3 totals 15 residues. The V and J ends lost 8 bases and 2 bases respectively, with 13 bases between them. From germline, CDR1 is MNHEY and CDR2 SMNVEV (reference sequence). Here the CDR3 reads CASRAWGAGANVLTF. CDR3 DNA: TGTGCCAGCCGGGCATGGGGGGCTGGGGCCAACGTCCTGACTTTC.

The V gene is TRBV30, the J gene TRBJ2-5, with D perhaps TRBD1 (6 bases). Germline lookup yields CDR1 GTSNPN and CDR2 SVGIG (reference sequence). This CDR3 is built from 12 residues. The germline V and J ends were trimmed by 5 bases and 5 bases, with 12 bases remaining between them. The CDR3 sequence: CAWAQGLETQYF. CDR3 DNA: TGTGCCTGGGCACAGGGTCTGGAGACCCAGTACTTC.

This clone was seen just once. For the CDR3, the DNA is TGTGCCATCAGTGAGTCAGTTCAGGGCTACGAGCAGTACTTC. Translated, it gives CAISESVQGYEQYF. The V call is TRBV10-3, the J call TRBJ2-7; D perhaps matches TRBD1 (5 bases). The CDR3 consists of 14 residues. CDR1 is ENHRY and CDR2 is SYGVKD in the germline V gene. V shed 0 bases and J shed 3 bases, with 9 bases lying between them.